The rows below give T cell receptor beta chains drawn from one sample of a study of post-analysis software for immune sequencing data. Via MiXCR, TCRdb re-called the PCR reads, giving one row per CDR3 protein. The sample includes about 430,000 distinct CDR3 sequences, over 30% of them seen just once. The sequenced material came from blood. These receptors were taken from a girl aged 2 to 9 with multiple sclerosis. Each CDR3 is given with its conserved first and last residue.

V gene | CDR3 protein
TRBV5-1 | CASSLGRDSNTDTQYF
TRBV6-5 | CASSPVGGFLGYTF
TRBV12-3/TRBV12-4 | CASSFEGAPGQETQYF
TRBV20-1 | CSARAKVTEAFF
TRBV7-2 | CASSLAILSQPQHF
TRBV7-6 | CASSLAQQETDFNYGYTF
TRBV29-1 | CSVASSSGTQYF
TRBV12-3/TRBV12-4 | CVSSPSNEKLFF
TRBV9 | CASSAGQGIRRDYGYTF
TRBV18 | CASSPSLAGADYGYTF
TRBV5-6 | CASSLAGTGIYNSPLHF
TRBV12-3/TRBV12-4 | CASSSYRGTKTSTDTQYF
TRBV12-3/TRBV12-4 | CASSSTGSRGYGYTF
TRBV7-2 | CASSTGWREHEQYF
TRBV6-2/TRBV6-3 | CASSLAGQTSVVEQFF
TRBV20-1 | CSASGGGAQGTQYF
TRBV19 | CASNLGAPYGYTF
TRBV28 | CASSPIPELYGYTF